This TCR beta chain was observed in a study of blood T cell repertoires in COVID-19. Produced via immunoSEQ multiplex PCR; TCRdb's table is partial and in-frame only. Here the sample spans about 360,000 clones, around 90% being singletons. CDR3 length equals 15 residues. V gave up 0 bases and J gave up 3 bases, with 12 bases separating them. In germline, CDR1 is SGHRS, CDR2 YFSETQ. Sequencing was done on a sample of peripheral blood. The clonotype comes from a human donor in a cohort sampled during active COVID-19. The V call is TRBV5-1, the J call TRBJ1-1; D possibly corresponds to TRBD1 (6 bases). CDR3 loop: CASSLALGQYTEAFF. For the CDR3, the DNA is TGCGCCAGCAGCTTGGCTCTTGGACAGTACACTGAAGCTTTCTTT.